The clone carrying this T cell receptor beta chain occurred many times. The sample belongs to a study of T-cell reconstitution after alpha-beta-depleted transplantation in children. Preparing the TCRbeta library involved the use of unique molecular identifiers. One entry per CDR3 protein, called by TCRdb with MiXCR from the PCR reads. The data contain fewer than 130,000 distinct CDR3 sequences, about 9.4% of them seen just once; the ten biggest clones take up approximately 8%. The germline gives CDR1 SGHTA, CDR2 FQGNSA. CDR3 length equals 16 residues. Germline trimming cut 5 bases from V and 6 bases from J; bases unmatched to any gene: 10.

The specimen comprised PBMCs from the stem cell graft donor, sampled from the stem cell graft. The rearrangement links TRBV7-2 to TRBJ2-4; 10 nucleotides line up with TRBD1. The TCR comes from a human donor who donated a stem cell graft to a child with acute lymphoblastic leukemia. In DNA, the CDR3 is TGTGCCAGCAGCCCCCAAGGGACAGGGGCGGGAAACATTCAGTACTTC. Translated, it gives CASSPQGTGAGNIQYF.